One and the same sample provided the 30 T cell receptor beta chains below, sequenced in a study of shared clonotypes between healthy human individuals. Method: immunoSEQ multiplex PCR; TCRdb's copy keeps in-frame clones and lacks some. The data show fewer than 800,000 clones, with around 90% seen just once and 24% held by the top ten. CD45RO-negative, CCR7-positively selected cells formed the naive CD8 fraction, excluding terminally differentiated effector memory CD45RA+ cells. Input material: naive CD8+ T cells sorted from blood. The receptors come from a man aged 30 to 39 in good health.

This clone was found once. The chain has TRBV4-1 and TRBJ1-5; possibly TRBD1 for D (5 bases). Germline CDR1 reads MGHRA; CDR2 reads YSYEKL. CDR3 length equals 17 residues. Trimming left V 4 bases short and J 2 bases short, with 18 bases between. The DNA of the CDR3 is TGCGCCAGCAGCCTTTCGACGGGGGGGGATCGCAATCAGCCCCAGCATTTT. Encoded protein: CASSLSTGGDRNQPQHF.

This chain connects TRBV29-1 to TRBJ2-3; D might be TRBD1 (5 bases). The V end was cut by 3 bases, the J end by 0 bases, with 13 bases between. Germline V lookup: CDR1 SQVTM, CDR2 ANQGSEA. The CDR3 is 15 residues long. CDR3 sequence: CSVDQGASSTDTQYF. CDR3 bases: TGCAGCGTTGATCAAGGGGCTTCTAGCACAGATACGCAGTATTTT.

The chain joins TRBV28 to TRBJ1-1; the D gene is possibly TRBD1 (5 bases). Trimming cost V 5 bases and J 5 bases, with 15 bases left between them. Germline V gene sequence: CDR1 MDHEN, CDR2 SYDVKM. This CDR3 is built from 14 residues. The CDR3 DNA is TGTGCCAGCAGTCCCCTCGGACATAGGACTGAAGCTTTCTTT. Its protein is CASSPLGHRTEAFF. Together with reference TRBV28 and TRBJ1-1, the CDR3 gives the full variable domain: DVKVTQSSRYLVKRTGEKVFLECVQDMDHENMFWYRQDPGLGLRLIYFSYDVKMKEKGDIPEGYSVSREKKERFSLILESASTNQTSMYLCASSPLGHRTEAFFGQGTRLTVV.

The chain recombines TRBV29-1 with TRBJ2-3; maybe TRBD2 (5 bases). This CDR3 comprises 14 residues. V was cut by 2 bases and J by 4 bases, with 13 bases left in between. Per the germline V gene, CDR1 is SQVTM and CDR2 is ANQGSEA. CDR3 coding DNA: TGCAGCGTTGAATATACTAGTCGGGCAGATACGCAGTATTTT. It translates to CSVEYTSRADTQYF.

V usage is TRBV7-9 and J usage is TRBJ2-5; D is perhaps TRBD1 or TRBD2 (5 bases each). CDR1 is SEHNR and CDR2 is FQNEAQ in the germline V gene (reference sequence). This CDR3 has 14 amino acids. V lost 4 bases and J lost 0, with 9 bases in between. This CDR3 is CASSSGTDQETQYF. The CDR3 bases are TGTGCCAGCAGCTCAGGGACGGACCAAGAGACCCAGTACTTC.

The chain is built from TRBV7-8 and TRBJ2-3; maybe TRBD2 (6 bases). The V gene's germline CDR1 is SGHVS and CDR2 FQNEAQ. The CDR3 runs 17 residues. V lost 0 bases, J lost 0 bases, and 13 bases lay in between. The chain's CDR3 is CASSLAERASSTDTQYF. CDR3 sequence (DNA): TGTGCCAGCAGCTTAGCGGAGCGGGCATCTAGCACAGATACGCAGTATTTT.

The DNA for the CDR3 is TGTGCCAGCAGCGTCAACGACAACAGGGGCCGGGAGCTGTTTTTT. Amino acid sequence: CASSVNDNRGRELFF. The gene calls are TRBV9 and TRBJ2-2; 7 bases align to TRBD1. Germline values: CDR1 SGDLS, CDR2 YYNGEE. The CDR3 runs to 15 residues. Trimming took 2 bases from V and 9 from J; bases not matched to a gene: 10.

The chain has TRBV10-1 and TRBJ2-2; possibly TRBD1 or TRBD2 for D (5 bases each). This CDR3 has 15 residues. V gave up 3 bases and J gave up 2 bases, with 10 bases separating them. Germline V CDR1 and CDR2: WNHNN, SYGVQD (reference sequence). CDR3 DNA: TGCGCCAGCAGTGATGGGGGAGTTAACACCGGGGAGCTGTTTTTT. Amino acid sequence: CASSDGGVNTGELFF.

The V call is TRBV27, the J call TRBJ2-7; D remains ambiguous. The V gene's germline CDR1 is MNHEY and CDR2 SMNVEV (reference sequence). V dropped 2 bases and J dropped 2 bases, with 19 bases sitting between them. The CDR3 loop spans 17 amino acids. Here the CDR3 DNA reads TGTGCCAGCAGTTTAAGGACCCGACCGGACGGACCCTACGAGCAGTACTTC. This codes for CASSLRTRPDGPYEQYF.

V is TRBV15 and J is TRBJ2-3; D call uncertain. Trimming cost V 0 bases and J 1 base, with 5 bases left between them. Looked up from germline, CDR1 is LNHNV and CDR2 is YYDKDF (reference sequence). CDR3 length equals 14 residues. The CDR3 spells CATSRDAGTDTQYF. CDR3 sequence (DNA): TGTGCCACCAGCAGAGATGCGGGCACAGATACGCAGTATTTT.

The chain carries TRBV4-1 and TRBJ2-3; D not certain. Germline-derived CDR1 and CDR2 are MGHRA and YSYEKL. CDR3 size: 16 residues. V was shortened by 3 bases and J by 0 bases, with 13 bases between the two germline ends. The CDR3 DNA sequence: TGCGCCAGCAGCCATGGCACTGCCCTTAGCACAGATACGCAGTATTTT. Protein sequence: CASSHGTALSTDTQYF.

The rearrangement links TRBV5-6 to TRBJ2-3; D is tentatively TRBD1 or TRBD2 (5 bases each). CDR3 length: 17 amino acids. Trimming pared 1 base from V and 0 bases from J, leaving 15 bases between. Germline V CDR1 and CDR2: SGHDT, YYEEEE. CDR3: CASSLWVGTASTDTQYF. CDR3 in DNA: TGTGCCAGCAGCTTGTGGGTCGGGACGGCTAGCACAGATACGCAGTATTTT. The whole variable domain, filled in from reference TRBV5-6 and TRBJ2-3, reads DAGVTQSPTHLIKTRGQQVTLRCSPKSGHDTVSWYQQALGQGPQFIFQYYEEEERQRGNFPDRFSGHQFPNYSSELNVNALLLGDSALYLCASSLWVGTASTDTQYFGPGTRLTVL.

The genes are TRBV7-9 and TRBJ2-1, with TRBD2 identical over 7 bases. With V trimmed by 11 bases and J by 5 bases, 15 bases remained unmatched. Germline assignment: CDR1 SEHNR and CDR2 FQNEAQ (reference sequence). There are 15 residues in the CDR3. Here the CDR3 DNA reads TGTGCCGGGGCGGGGAGGGACTTTCCCCACAATGAGCAGTTCTTC. Protein: CAGAGRDFPHNEQFF.

DNA of the CDR3: TGTGCCAGCAGCCCCAAGGGAGTCTTGGTTCAGCCCCAGCATTTT. Protein product: CASSPKGVLVQPQHF. The chain links TRBV7-2 to TRBJ1-5; D remains unclear. Germline values: CDR1 SGHTA, CDR2 FQGNSA. The CDR3 is 15 amino acids. V was cut by 5 bases and J by 6 bases, with 17 bases left in between. The variable domain in full, with the rest retrieved from reference TRBV7-2 and TRBJ1-5, is GAGVSQSPSNKVTEKGKDVELRCDPISGHTALYWYRQSLGQGLEFLIYFQGNSAPDKSGLPSDRFSAERTGGSVSTLTIQRTQQEDSAVYLCASSPKGVLVQPQHFGDGTRLSIL.

The chain carries TRBV6-5 and TRBJ2-1, with a weak D call TRBD2 (6 bases). CDR1 is MNHEY, CDR2 SVGAGI, per germline. Trimming left V 10 bases short and J 4 bases short, with 20 bases between. The CDR3 has 15 residues. The CDR3 nucleotides read TGTGCCACCGAAGTCGGGACTCGCGTTTACAATGAGCAGTTCTTC. Protein product: CATEVGTRVYNEQFF.

In this sample, this clone turned up once. This rearrangement joins TRBV6-1 to TRBJ1-1; D remains unclear. The length of the CDR3 is 14 residues. Germline lookup yields CDR1 MNHNS and CDR2 SASEGT. V shed 1 base and J shed 0 bases, with 6 bases lying between them. The CDR3 DNA sequence: TGTGCCAGCAGTGAAGGGACGTTGAACACTGAAGCTTTCTTT. This encodes CASSEGTLNTEAFF.

CDR3 in DNA: TGTGCCAGCAGTTTATCGCGGCTAGCGGGAGTGGGGCAGTTCTTC. This sequence encodes CASSLSRLAGVGQFF. This chain links TRBV27 with TRBJ2-1, with 10 bases lining up with TRBD2. Trimming took 0 bases from V and 12 from J; bases not matched to a gene: 8. The CDR3 is 15 residues long. CDR1 and CDR2 from the germline V gene are MNHEY and SMNVEV (reference sequence).

Comment on this clone: This sample also contains other DNA sequences that code for the same CDR3. This chain links TRBV27 with TRBJ2-7; no firm D call. The V end lost 0 bases, the J end lost 3 bases, and 9 bases lay between the germline ends. Germline V lookup: CDR1 MNHEY, CDR2 SMNVEV (reference sequence). The CDR3 spans 14 residues. The CDR3, as DNA: TGTGCCAGCAGTTTATCGGCAGGAAACTACGAGCAGTACTTC. It specifies CASSLSAGNYEQYF.

The chain has TRBV18 and TRBJ2-1; TRBD2 agrees at 11 bases. CDR3 size: 17 residues. J lost 2 bases, V lost 3 bases, and 6 bases had no gene match. The germline V gene has CDR1 KGHSH and CDR2 LQKENI. The CDR3 region has the DNA TGTGCCAGCTCACCGGGGACTAGCGGACCTACCTACAATGAGCAGTTCTTC. It specifies CASSPGTSGPTYNEQFF. The full variable domain, rest sourced from reference TRBV18 and TRBJ2-1, is NAGVMQNPRHLVRRRGQEARLRCSPMKGHSHVYWYRQLPEEGLKFMVYLQKENIIDESGMPKERFSAEFPKEGPSILRIQQVVRGDSAAYFCASSPGTSGPTYNEQFFGPGTRLTVL.

This chain uses TRBV6-1 with TRBJ2-2; D gene uncertain. The CDR3 loop spans 13 amino acids. Trimming removed 2 bases from V and 3 bases from J, with 4 bases in between. In germline, CDR1 is MNHNS, CDR2 SASEGT. The DNA of the CDR3 is TGTGCCAGCAGTGAACTACACACCGGGGAGCTGTTTTTT. It translates to CASSELHTGELFF.

This chain connects TRBV5-1 to TRBJ2-3; D tentatively fits TRBD1 or TRBD2 (6 bases each). The V end lost 1 base, the J end lost 2 bases, and 11 bases lay between the germline ends. Germline V gene sequence: CDR1 SGHRS, CDR2 YFSETQ. CDR3 length: 15 residues. The CDR3 bases are TGCGCCAGCAGCTTGTCCGGGGGCGCCACAGATACGCAGTATTTT. This gives the protein CASSLSGGATDTQYF. Filled out from reference TRBV5-1 and TRBJ2-3, the complete variable domain reads KAGVTQTPRYLIKTRGQQVTLSCSPISGHRSVSWYQQTPGQGLQFLFEYFSETQRNKGNFPGRFSGRQFSNSRSEMNVSTLELGDSALYLCASSLSGGATDTQYFGPGTRLTVL.

The chain carries TRBV7-3 and TRBJ2-3, with D unclear. The germline V gene encodes CDR1 SGHTA and CDR2 FQGTGA. The CDR3 is made up of 13 amino acids. Trimming removed 5 bases at V and 2 bases at J, with 8 bases between. The CDR3 reads CASSPATTDTQYF. CDR3 coding DNA: TGTGCCAGCAGCCCCGCAACCACAGATACGCAGTATTTT.

The rearrangement links TRBV27 to TRBJ2-5; the D gene could be TRBD1 or TRBD2 (5 bases each). Germline V lookup: CDR1 MNHEY, CDR2 SMNVEV (reference sequence). V was clipped by 2 bases and J by 3 bases, with 16 bases between them. CDR3 size: 16 residues. CDR3 residues: CASSLGFGAGEETQYF. The CDR3 nucleotides read TGTGCCAGCAGTTTAGGGTTTGGGGCGGGTGAAGAGACCCAGTACTTC.

Regarding this clone: Compared with germline, one end of the junction differs, possibly owing to a read error. The chain couples TRBV20-1 to TRBJ1-1; D is unresolved. CDR1 and CDR2 from the germline V gene are DFQATT and SNEGSKA (reference sequence). The CDR3 runs 11 residues. CDR3: CSAQRVPFQSF. CDR3 coding DNA: TGCAGTGCTCAGAGGGTGCCCTTTCAAAGCTTT.

This clone was found once. The chain employs TRBV7-9 and TRBJ1-1; tentative D call: TRBD1 (6 bases). Per the germline V gene, CDR1 is SEHNR and CDR2 is FQNEAQ (reference sequence). The CDR3 is 13 residues long. Trimming shortened V by 4 bases and J by 8 bases, and 14 bases separated the two germline ends. The CDR3 DNA reads as TGTGCCAGCAGCTCCTGGACAGCTTTCGAAGCTTTCTTT. Translated: CASSSWTAFEAFF.

The chain recombines TRBV10-3 with TRBJ2-7; 12 bases agree with TRBD2. CDR3 length equals 16 residues. Losses at the gene ends were 4 bases for V and 5 bases for J; bases not matched to a gene: 9. CDR1 is ENHRY and CDR2 is SYGVKD in the germline V gene. CDR3 DNA: TGTGCCATCAGTGTGGCTAGCGGGAGGGCGTTAGACGAGCAGTACTTC. Translated, it gives CAISVASGRALDEQYF.

In its sample, this clone was seen once. The gene calls are TRBV27 and TRBJ2-1; D gene ambiguous. The V end lost 3 bases, the J end lost 4 bases, and 7 bases lay between the germline ends. Germline lookup yields CDR1 MNHEY and CDR2 SMNVEV (reference sequence). This CDR3 has 13 residues. CDR3 nucleotides: TGTGCCAGCAGTTTTGGGCAGTACAATGAGCAGTTCTTC. This gives the protein CASSFGQYNEQFF.

V gene TRBV5-4 combines with J gene TRBJ2-1, with D perhaps matching TRBD2 (5 bases). Per germline, CDR1 SGHNT and CDR2 YYREEE (reference sequence). CDR3 length: 13 residues. The V and J ends lost 4 bases and 6 bases respectively, with 11 bases between them. The CDR3 DNA follows: TGTGCCAGCAGCGTGGACTTATTCAATGAGCAGTTCTTC. Translation gives CASSVDLFNEQFF. Full variable domain (rest looked up from reference TRBV5-4 and TRBJ2-1): ETGVTQSPTHLIKTRGQQVTLRCSSQSGHNTVSWYQQALGQGPQFIFQYYREEENGRGNFPPRFSGLQFPNYSSELNVNALELDDSALYLCASSVDLFNEQFFGPGTRLTVL.

V is TRBV19 and J is TRBJ2-7; D possibly matches TRBD1 or TRBD2 (5 bases each). V shed 7 bases and J shed 0 bases, with 16 bases lying between them. Germline V gene lookup returns CDR1 LNHDA and CDR2 SQIVND (reference sequence). The CDR3 runs 15 residues. The CDR3 spells CASTYGAGSSYEQYF. CDR3 nucleotide sequence: TGTGCCAGTACCTACGGGGCGGGCTCCTCCTACGAGCAGTACTTC.

The chain links TRBV6-5 to TRBJ2-7, with D tentatively TRBD2 (5 bases). The CDR3 is 13 amino acids. The V end lost 2 bases, the J end lost 7 bases, and 12 bases lay between the germline ends. Germline values: CDR1 MNHEY, CDR2 SVGAGI. In DNA form, the CDR3 reads TGTGCCAGCAGTTACACTAGAAGAGATGAGCAGTACTTC. Translated: CASSYTRRDEQYF.